This T cell receptor beta chain was recovered during a study of shared clonotypes between healthy human individuals. Overall study findings and caveats: Researchers found naive subsets generally carried larger estimated richness than memory subsets.

Each PCR replicate from the sorted subsets contained 200 to 250 ng DNA, which is some 31,000 T cell genomes. Sequenced by immunoSEQ multiplex PCR; TCRdb stores in-frame clones only, minus some. The sample shows 1,500,000 or so clones, around 97% of them seen only once. In the case of this clone: The antigen is undetermined.

From germline, CDR1 is WNHNN and CDR2 SYGVQD (reference sequence). Trimming cost V 6 bases and J 0 bases; bases outside gene matches: 6. This CDR3 contains 15 residues. The receptor was isolated from a man under 40 in good health. Sequencing was carried out using naive CD4+ T cells sorted from blood. Stated subset: CD45RA+ positively selected. The chain joins TRBV10-1 to TRBJ2-7; 9 nucleotides align to TRBD1. CDR3 protein: CASSRGQGSSYEQYF. The CDR3 DNA is TGCGCCAGCAGCCGAGGACAGGGGAGCTCCTACGAGCAGTACTTC.